What follows are 20 T cell receptor beta chains derived from one specimen sequenced in a study of blood T cell repertoires in COVID-19. Using immunoSEQ multiplex PCR, the repertoire was profiled, and TCRdb retains in-frame clones only, with some absent. The sample yields around 250,000 clones, around 80% seen once. The sequencing sample was made of peripheral blood. Receptor source: a man of 80 years or more with acute or convalescent COVID-19.

The V and J genes are TRBV7-3 and TRBJ2-1, with TRBD2 identical over 8 bases. The V gene end was trimmed by 2 bases and the J gene end by 3 bases; junction bases not matched to a gene: 9. The CDR3 contains 17 residues. CDR1 is SGHTA, CDR2 FQGTGA, per germline. DNA for the CDR3: TGTGCCAGCAGCTTATACTCTGCGGGAGGCGGCTACAATGAGCAGTTCTTC. This translates into CASSLYSAGGGYNEQFF.

Details on this clone: The junction departs from the called germline gene at one end, perhaps through a read error. The chain couples TRBV5-4 to TRBJ2-5, with TRBD1 identical over 7 bases. CDR1 and CDR2 (germline): SGHNT, YYREEE (reference sequence). This CDR3 is 14 amino acids long. The CDR3 is CASSIQGTQKTQYF. CDR3 DNA sequence: TGTGCCAGCAGCATACAGGGGACCCAAAAGACCCAGTACTTC.

This chain links TRBV5-6 with TRBJ1-6; 10 bases are a match to TRBD1. CDR1 SGHDT and CDR2 YYEEEE come from the germline V gene. The V gene end was trimmed by 3 bases and the J gene end by 9 bases; junction bases not matched to a gene: 9. The CDR3 is made up of 16 amino acids. This chain's CDR3 is CASSSPGQGYGSPLHF. Written as DNA, the CDR3 is TGTGCCAGCAGCTCACCGGGACAGGGGTACGGTTCACCCCTCCACTTT. The variable domain in full, with the rest retrieved from reference TRBV5-6 and TRBJ1-6, is DAGVTQSPTHLIKTRGQQVTLRCSPKSGHDTVSWYQQALGQGPQFIFQYYEEEERQRGNFPDRFSGHQFPNYSSELNVNALLLGDSALYLCASSSPGQGYGSPLHFGNGTRLTVT.

This clone was observed a handful of times. This chain's CDR3 is CASSEAHLRGEKSPLHF. The CDR3, as DNA: TGTGCCAGCAGTGAAGCGCATCTTAGGGGCGAGAAATCACCCCTCCACTTT. The chain combines TRBV2 with TRBJ1-6; D might be TRBD1 (5 bases). The CDR3 contains 17 residues. Germline CDR1 is SNHLY and CDR2 is FYNNEI. V was shortened by 0 bases and J by 10 bases, with 19 bases between the two germline ends. Combining the CDR3 with reference TRBV2 and TRBJ1-6 gives the whole variable domain EPEVTQTPSHQVTQMGQEVILRCVPISNHLYFYWYRQILGQKVEFLVSFYNNEISEKSEIFDDQFSVERPDGSNFTLKIRSTKLEDSAMYFCASSEAHLRGEKSPLHFGNGTRLTVT.

The chain carries TRBV10-3 and TRBJ1-2; TRBD1 might be the D (5 bases). The CDR3 is made up of 14 amino acids. V lost 10 bases and J lost 1, with 16 bases in between. The germline CDR1 and CDR2 sequences are ENHRY and SYGVKD. The CDR3 loop is CATQGTANNYGYTF. The CDR3 DNA is TGTGCCACCCAGGGCACAGCTAATAACTATGGCTACACCTTC.

This chain links TRBV7-2 with TRBJ2-7; tentative D call: TRBD1 (6 bases). Deletions cut 1 base from V and 3 bases from J, with 13 bases between. Per germline, CDR1 SGHTA and CDR2 FQGNSA. CDR3 length equals 15 residues. The CDR3 region is CASSLGTTGIYEQYF. The CDR3 DNA reads as TGTGCCAGCAGCTTAGGGACCACAGGGATCTACGAGCAGTACTTC.

The chain is built from TRBV6-1 and TRBJ1-6; D gene ambiguous. This CDR3 is built from 15 residues. V shed 0 bases and J shed 6 bases, with 9 bases lying between them. Germline CDR1 reads MNHNS; CDR2 reads SASEGT. CDR3 amino acids: CASSEAAGANSPLHF. The DNA for the CDR3 is TGTGCCAGCAGTGAAGCGGCAGGTGCTAATTCACCCCTCCACTTT.

In the case of this clone: Other DNA sequences of this sample code for an identical CDR3. The chain joins TRBV5-1 to TRBJ1-2; 11 nucleotides agree with TRBD1. Germline V gene data show CDR1 as SGHRS and CDR2 as YFSETQ. The length of the CDR3 is 14 residues. After removal of 4 bases from V and 3 bases from J, the junction contained 2 bases not matched to a gene. The DNA of the CDR3 is TGCGCCAGCAGCCCGGGACAGGGGGACTATGGCTACACCTTC. Its protein is CASSPGQGDYGYTF.

The chain recombines TRBV6-6 with TRBJ1-3, with TRBD1 as a possible D gene (5 bases). Trimming shortened V by 5 bases and J by 2 bases, and 16 bases separated the two germline ends. This CDR3 has 16 amino acids. Germline CDR1 reads MNHNY; CDR2 reads SVGAGI (reference sequence). In DNA form, the CDR3 reads TGTGCCAGCAGTGGGGAGGGGCAGAGGGCTGGAAACACCATATATTTT. It is translated as CASSGEGQRAGNTIYF.

The gene calls are TRBV7-2 and TRBJ2-1, with D hard to call. The CDR3 runs to 13 residues. The germline CDR1 and CDR2 sequences are SGHTA and FQGNSA. Between the trimmed V and J ends, which lost 1 base and 6 bases, there was a span of 7 bases. In DNA form, the CDR3 reads TGTGCCAGCAGCTTAGGCATAGTCAATGAGCAGTTCTTC. Its protein is CASSLGIVNEQFF.

The V gene is TRBV12-3 or TRBV12-4, the J gene TRBJ1-2, with D possibly matching TRBD1 (6 bases). Trimming stripped 7 bases from V and 3 bases from J, with 9 bases between. The CDR3 sequence is 12 residues long. CDR3 protein: CASKGGDYGYTF. The CDR3 DNA reads as TGTGCCAGCAAAGGGGGGGACTATGGCTACACCTTC.

The CDR3 region has the DNA TGTGCCAGCAGTTTCCCGTCCACTCTAGCGGGACAAGAGACCCAGTACTTC. This codes for CASSFPSTLAGQETQYF. The V and J genes are TRBV7-9 and TRBJ2-5; 9 nucleotides agree with TRBD2. The CDR3 contains 17 residues. Germline trimming cut 6 bases from V and 2 bases from J; bases unmatched to any gene: 13. Germline assignment: CDR1 SEHNR and CDR2 FQNEAQ (reference sequence). Variable domain in full (rest from reference TRBV7-9 and TRBJ2-5): DTGVSQNPRHKITKRGQNVTFRCDPISEHNRLYWYRQTLGQGPEFLTYFQNEAQLEKSRLLSDRFSAERPKGSFSTLEIQRTEQGDSAMYLCASSFPSTLAGQETQYFGPGTRLLVL.

DNA of the CDR3: TGTGCCACCAGCAGGGGGCGCGGTGGGAGGGCCTACGAGCAGTACTTC. Amino acids: CATSRGRGGRAYEQYF. This chain joins TRBV15 and TRBJ2-7; 7 bases fit TRBD2. Trimming took 3 bases from V and 2 from J; bases not matched to a gene: 10. CDR3 size: 16 residues. CDR1 is LNHNV and CDR2 is YYDKDF in the germline V gene (reference sequence).

This clone was observed a handful of times. This chain uses TRBV28 with TRBJ1-2; tentatively, D is TRBD1 (6 bases). V was cut by 6 bases and J by 2 bases, with 13 bases left in between. Germline CDR1 and CDR2: MDHEN and SYDVKM. This CDR3 spans 14 amino acids. CDR3 sequence: CASSPPDRNYGYTF. CDR3 sequence (DNA): TGTGCCAGCAGCCCGCCGGACAGAAACTATGGCTACACCTTC.

CDR3 residues: CASSSGLSMDTQYF. CDR3 bases: TGCGCCAGCAGCTCTGGACTGAGTATGGATACGCAGTATTTT. This chain uses TRBV5-1 with TRBJ2-3, with a tentative D call TRBD2 (5 bases). Trimming took 3 bases from V and 6 from J, leaving 14 bases between them. This CDR3 region has 14 residues. CDR1 is SGHRS, CDR2 YFSETQ, per germline.

The chain links TRBV5-1 to TRBJ2-7, with 14 bases matching TRBD2. Germline lookup yields CDR1 SGHRS and CDR2 YFSETQ. V shed 5 bases, J shed 2 bases, and the junction held 6 bases outside the gene matches. The CDR3 extends over 16 amino acids. The CDR3 sequence: CASSLGLAGGPYEQYF. For the CDR3, the DNA is TGCGCCAGCAGTCTCGGACTAGCGGGAGGCCCCTACGAGCAGTACTTC.

The rearrangement joins TRBV18 to TRBJ2-1, with a tentative D call TRBD2 (5 bases). This CDR3 spans 15 amino acids. V was shortened by 6 bases and J by 0 bases, with 12 bases between the two germline ends. Germline V gene sequence: CDR1 KGHSH, CDR2 LQKENI. CDR3 coding DNA: TGTGCCAGCTCTCGCGGGCCAAGCTCCTACAATGAGCAGTTCTTC. Protein sequence: CASSRGPSSYNEQFF.

The CDR3: CAKLGTGKYEQYF. The CDR3 DNA is TGTGCCAAACTAGGGACAGGGAAGTACGAGCAGTACTTC. V gene TRBV6-5 combines with J gene TRBJ2-7; TRBD1 matches at 9 bases. CDR3 length: 13 residues. Per the germline V gene, CDR1 is MNHEY and CDR2 is SVGAGI. V was pared by 10 bases and J by 4 bases, with 8 bases of the junction left unmatched.

This chain joins TRBV27 and TRBJ2-3; a possible D gene is TRBD2 (8 bases). The CDR3 covers 15 residues. Germline V gene lookup returns CDR1 MNHEY and CDR2 SMNVEV (reference sequence). V gave up 5 bases and J gave up 9 bases, with 21 bases separating them. The CDR3 DNA reads as TGTGCCAGCAGTCTACAGGGGACTAGGGGAGTCACGCAGTATTTT. This gives the protein CASSLQGTRGVTQYF.

The rearrangement uses TRBV7-9 and TRBJ2-3; D gene unclear. The V end lost 0 bases, the J end lost 4 bases, and 5 bases lay between the germline ends. Germline CDR1 reads SEHNR; CDR2 reads FQNEAQ (reference sequence). The CDR3 totals 13 residues. The CDR3 here is CASSLAGADTQYF. CDR3 in DNA: TGTGCCAGCAGCTTAGCAGGAGCAGATACGCAGTATTTT.